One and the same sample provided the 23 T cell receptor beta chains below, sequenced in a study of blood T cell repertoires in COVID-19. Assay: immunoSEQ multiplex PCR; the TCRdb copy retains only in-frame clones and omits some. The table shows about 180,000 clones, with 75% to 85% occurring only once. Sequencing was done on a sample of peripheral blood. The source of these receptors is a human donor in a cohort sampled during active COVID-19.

The CDR3 region is CASSQDLVVRDRGIGYTF. CDR3 nucleotides: TGTGCCAGCAGCCAAGATTTGGTAGTCCGGGACAGGGGGATCGGCTACACCTTC. J is TRBJ1-2 and V is TRBV4-2; 11 positions match TRBD1. From germline, CDR1 is LGHNA and CDR2 YNFKEQ. Losses at the gene ends were 0 bases for V and 8 bases for J; bases not matched to a gene: 14. The CDR3 totals 18 residues.

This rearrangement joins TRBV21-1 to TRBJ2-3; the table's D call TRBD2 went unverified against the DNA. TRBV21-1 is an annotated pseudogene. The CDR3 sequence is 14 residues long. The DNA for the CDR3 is TGTGCCAGCAGCAAAAGCGCCAGCACAGATACGCAGTATTTT. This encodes CASSKSASTDTQYF.

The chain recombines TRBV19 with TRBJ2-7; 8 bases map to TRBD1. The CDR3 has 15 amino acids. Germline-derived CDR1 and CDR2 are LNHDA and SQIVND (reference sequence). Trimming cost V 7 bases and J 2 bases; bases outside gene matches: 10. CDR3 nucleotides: TGTGCCAGTAACCCAGGACAGGGAGGCCCCTACGAGCAGTACTTC. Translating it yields CASNPGQGGPYEQYF.

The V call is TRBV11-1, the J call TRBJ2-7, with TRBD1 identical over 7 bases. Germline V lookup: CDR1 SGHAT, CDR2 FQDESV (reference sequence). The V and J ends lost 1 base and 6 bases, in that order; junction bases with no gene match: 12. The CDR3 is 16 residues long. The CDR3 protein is CASSLGDRAVRGEQYF. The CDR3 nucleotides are TGTGCCAGCAGCTTAGGAGACAGGGCCGTTCGTGGCGAGCAGTACTTC.

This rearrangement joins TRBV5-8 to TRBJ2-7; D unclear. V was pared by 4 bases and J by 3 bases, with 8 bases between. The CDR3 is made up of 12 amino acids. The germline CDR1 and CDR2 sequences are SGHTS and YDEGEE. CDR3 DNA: TGTGCCAGCAGCGCGCTTCACTACGAGCAGTACTTC. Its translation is CASSALHYEQYF.

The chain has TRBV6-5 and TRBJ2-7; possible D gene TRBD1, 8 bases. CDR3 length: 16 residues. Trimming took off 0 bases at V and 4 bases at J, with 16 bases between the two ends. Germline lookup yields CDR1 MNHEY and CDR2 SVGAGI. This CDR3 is CASSYSDRGGGYEQYF. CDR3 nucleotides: TGTGCCAGCAGTTACTCCGACAGGGGAGGGGGTTACGAGCAGTACTTC.

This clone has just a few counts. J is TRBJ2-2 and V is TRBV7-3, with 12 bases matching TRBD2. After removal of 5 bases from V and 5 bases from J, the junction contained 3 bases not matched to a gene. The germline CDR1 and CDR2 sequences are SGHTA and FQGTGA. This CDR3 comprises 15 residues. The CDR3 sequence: CASSRTSGATGELFF. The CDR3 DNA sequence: TGTGCCAGCAGCAGGACTAGCGGGGCAACCGGGGAGCTGTTTTTT.

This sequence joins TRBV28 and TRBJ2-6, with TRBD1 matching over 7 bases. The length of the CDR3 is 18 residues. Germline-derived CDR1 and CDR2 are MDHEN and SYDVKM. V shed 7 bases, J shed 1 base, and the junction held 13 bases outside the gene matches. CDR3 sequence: CASTTDRLTQSGANVLTF. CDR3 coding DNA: TGTGCCAGCACTACGGACAGGCTAACTCAATCTGGGGCCAACGTCCTGACTTTC.

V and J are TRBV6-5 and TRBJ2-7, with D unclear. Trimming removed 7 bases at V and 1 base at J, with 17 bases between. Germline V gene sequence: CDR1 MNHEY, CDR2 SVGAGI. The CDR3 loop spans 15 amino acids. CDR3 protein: CASTPTEHSSYEQYF. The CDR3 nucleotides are TGTGCCAGCACCCCAACGGAGCATTCATCCTACGAGCAGTACTTC.

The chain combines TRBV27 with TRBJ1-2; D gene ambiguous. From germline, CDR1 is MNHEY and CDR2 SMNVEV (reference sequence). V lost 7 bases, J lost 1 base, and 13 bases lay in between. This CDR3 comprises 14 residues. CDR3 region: CASNSRNGNYGYTF. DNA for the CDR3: TGTGCCAGCAACTCTCGCAATGGTAACTATGGCTACACCTTC.

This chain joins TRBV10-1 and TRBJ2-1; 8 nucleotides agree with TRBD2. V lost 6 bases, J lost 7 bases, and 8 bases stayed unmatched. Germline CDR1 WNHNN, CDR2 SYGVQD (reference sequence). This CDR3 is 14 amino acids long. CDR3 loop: CASRGSGRGNEQFF. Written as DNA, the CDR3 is TGCGCCAGCAGGGGGAGCGGGAGAGGTAATGAGCAGTTCTTC.

CDR3 DNA sequence: TGTGCCAGTAGTATAGATCGGGGGGCTTATGGCTACACCTTC. It yields the protein CASSIDRGAYGYTF. The rearrangement joins TRBV19 to TRBJ1-2; TRBD1 is a possible D gene (6 bases). The CDR3 has 14 residues. Germline CDR1 and CDR2: LNHDA and SQIVND (reference sequence). V lost 0 bases and J lost 5, with 10 bases in between.

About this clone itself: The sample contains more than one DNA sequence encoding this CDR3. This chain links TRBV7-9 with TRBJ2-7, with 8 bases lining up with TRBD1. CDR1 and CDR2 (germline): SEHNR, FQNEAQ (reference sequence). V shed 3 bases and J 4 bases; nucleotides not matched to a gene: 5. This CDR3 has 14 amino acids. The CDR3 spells CASSLGQGAYEQYF. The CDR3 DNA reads TGTGCCAGCAGCTTGGGCCAGGGGGCTTACGAGCAGTACTTC.

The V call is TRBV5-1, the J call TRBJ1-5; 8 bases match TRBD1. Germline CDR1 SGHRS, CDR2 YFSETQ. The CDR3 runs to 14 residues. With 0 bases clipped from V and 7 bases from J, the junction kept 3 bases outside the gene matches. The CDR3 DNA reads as TGCGCCAGCAGCTTGGGACAGGGGACCCAGCCCCAGCATTTT. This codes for CASSLGQGTQPQHF.

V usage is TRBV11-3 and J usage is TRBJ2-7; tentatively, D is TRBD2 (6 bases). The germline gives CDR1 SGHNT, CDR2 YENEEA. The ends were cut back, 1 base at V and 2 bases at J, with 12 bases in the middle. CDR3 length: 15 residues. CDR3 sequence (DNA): TGTGCCAGCAGCTTAGGGGCTAGCGTTGCCTACGAGCAGTACTTC. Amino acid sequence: CASSLGASVAYEQYF.

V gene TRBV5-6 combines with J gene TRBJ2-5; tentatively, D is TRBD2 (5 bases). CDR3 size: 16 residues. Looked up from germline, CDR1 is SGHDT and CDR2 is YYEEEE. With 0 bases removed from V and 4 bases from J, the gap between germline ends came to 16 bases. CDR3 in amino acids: CASSLAKGRVGETQYF. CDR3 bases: TGTGCCAGCAGCTTGGCCAAAGGGAGAGTGGGAGAGACCCAGTACTTC.

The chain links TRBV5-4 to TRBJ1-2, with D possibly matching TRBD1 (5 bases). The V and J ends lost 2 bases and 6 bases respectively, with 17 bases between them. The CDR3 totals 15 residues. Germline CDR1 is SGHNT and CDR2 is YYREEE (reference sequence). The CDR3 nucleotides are TGTGCCAGCAGCTTTGATAACAGGAAAGGCGATGGCTACACCTTC. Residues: CASSFDNRKGDGYTF.

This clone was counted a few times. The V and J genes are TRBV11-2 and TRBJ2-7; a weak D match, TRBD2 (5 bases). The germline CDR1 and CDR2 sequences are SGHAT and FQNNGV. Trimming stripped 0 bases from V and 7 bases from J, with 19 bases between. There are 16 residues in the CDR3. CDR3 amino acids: CASSLDRSSWTGEQYF. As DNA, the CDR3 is TGTGCCAGCAGCTTAGATAGAAGCAGCTGGACGGGGGAGCAGTACTTC.

This CDR3 is CASSLERGTAYEQYF. Written as DNA, the CDR3 is TGCGCCAGCAGCCTGGAGCGGGGGACAGCTTACGAGCAGTACTTC. This chain links TRBV4-1 with TRBJ2-7, with a weak D call TRBD2 (8 bases). Per germline, CDR1 MGHRA and CDR2 YSYEKL. V was clipped by 4 bases and J by 4 bases, with 17 bases between them. This CDR3 is 15 amino acids long.

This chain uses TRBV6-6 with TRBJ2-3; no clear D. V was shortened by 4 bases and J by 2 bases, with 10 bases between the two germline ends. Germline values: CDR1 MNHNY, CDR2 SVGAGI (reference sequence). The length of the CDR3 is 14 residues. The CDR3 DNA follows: TGTGCCAGCAGTTCCGGTCGAGCCACAGATACGCAGTATTTT. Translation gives CASSSGRATDTQYF.

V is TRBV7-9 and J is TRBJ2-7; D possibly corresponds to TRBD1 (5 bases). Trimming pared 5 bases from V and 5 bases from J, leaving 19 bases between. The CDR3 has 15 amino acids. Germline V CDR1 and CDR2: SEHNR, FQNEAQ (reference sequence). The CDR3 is CASSPQDKGPDEQYF. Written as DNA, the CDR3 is TGTGCCAGCAGCCCACAGGACAAGGGTCCCGACGAGCAGTACTTC. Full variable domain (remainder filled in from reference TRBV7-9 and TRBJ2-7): DTGVSQNPRHKITKRGQNVTFRCDPISEHNRLYWYRQTLGQGPEFLTYFQNEAQLEKSRLLSDRFSAERPKGSFSTLEIQRTEQGDSAMYLCASSPQDKGPDEQYFGPGTRLTVT.

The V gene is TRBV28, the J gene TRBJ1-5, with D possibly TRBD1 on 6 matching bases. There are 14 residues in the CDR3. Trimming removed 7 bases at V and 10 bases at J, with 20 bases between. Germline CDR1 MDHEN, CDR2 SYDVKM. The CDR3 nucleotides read TGTGCCAGCACCCCGGGGGGGGCTATCCGACCCCAGCATTTT. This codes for CASTPGGAIRPQHF.

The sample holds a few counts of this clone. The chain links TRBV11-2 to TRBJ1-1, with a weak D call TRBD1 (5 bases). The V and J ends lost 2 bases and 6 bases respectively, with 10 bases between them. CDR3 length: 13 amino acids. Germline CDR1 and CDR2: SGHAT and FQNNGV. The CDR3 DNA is TGTGCCAGCAGCTTAAGGGGTGACGCTGAAGCTTTCTTT. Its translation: CASSLRGDAEAFF.